The 8 T cell receptor beta chains in this list originate from one sample, sequenced in a study of control samples from healthy donors and cancer patients. Sequencing used immunoSEQ multiplex PCR; TCRdb keeps in-frame clones, though not all of them. The profile shows roughly 180,000 clones, 75% to 95% of them singletons. The specimen was blood. These TCRs come from a middle-aged woman in good health.

This clone was detected only a few times. A read error may produce the germline difference seen at one junction end. V usage is TRBV13 and J usage is TRBJ2-7; D is possibly TRBD2 (5 bases). This CDR3 region has 15 residues. CDR1 is PRHDT, CDR2 FYEKMQ, per germline (reference sequence). CDR3 nucleotide sequence: TGTGCCAGCAGCCGAGGCAGCGGCGTCTCCAACGAGCAGTACTTC. Its translation: CASSRGSGVSNEQYF.

J is TRBJ1-5 and V is TRBV12-3 or TRBV12-4; unclear D gene. CDR3 length equals 13 residues. Deletions cut 5 bases from V and 7 bases from J, with 12 bases between. Here the CDR3 reads CASSASRYQPQHF. CDR3 DNA sequence: TGTGCCAGCAGTGCATCAAGGTACCAGCCCCAGCATTTT.

The V gene is TRBV5-1, the J gene TRBJ2-2; D call uncertain. CDR1 is SGHRS, CDR2 YFSETQ, per germline. The CDR3 spans 14 residues. The V and J ends lost 0 bases and 0 bases respectively, with 3 bases between them. CDR3 protein: CASSLATNTGELFF. The DNA for the CDR3 is TGCGCCAGCAGCTTGGCCACGAACACCGGGGAGCTGTTTTTT.

The genes are TRBV11-3 and TRBJ1-6; the D is unclear. Trimming cost V 2 bases and J 5 bases, with 4 bases left between them. Germline CDR1 is SGHNT and CDR2 is YENEEA. The length of the CDR3 is 13 residues. The CDR3 is CASSLNNNSPLHF. The CDR3 nucleotides are TGTGCCAGCAGCTTAAACAATAATTCACCCCTCCACTTT.

CDR3 protein: CSASPLAGGKLSTDTQYF. In nucleotides, the CDR3 is TGCAGTGCTAGTCCTCTAGCGGGGGGAAAGCTATCTACAGATACGCAGTATTTT. V usage is TRBV20-1 and J usage is TRBJ2-3, with TRBD2 identical over 11 bases. Germline CDR1 reads DFQATT; CDR2 reads SNEGSKA (reference sequence). The CDR3 runs 18 residues. V lost 3 bases and J lost 3; bases outside the gene matches: 14.

The chain couples TRBV14 to TRBJ1-1; no clear D gene. V lost 4 bases and J 3 bases, leaving 12 bases between the germline ends. Germline CDR1 SGHDN, CDR2 FVKESK. The CDR3 spans 14 residues. The CDR3 sequence: CASSLHSTDTEAFF. CDR3 nucleotides: TGTGCCAGCAGCCTACACAGTACGGACACTGAAGCTTTCTTT. The full variable domain, completed using reference TRBV14 and TRBJ1-1, is EAGVTQFPSHSVIEKGQTVTLRCDPISGHDNLYWYRRVMGKEIKFLLHFVKESKQDESGMPNNRFLAERTGGTYSTLKVQPAELEDSGVYFCASSLHSTDTEAFFGQGTRLTVV.

This clone occurred once. CDR3 residues: CASSYHDSGNTIYF. CDR3 DNA: TGTGCCAGCAGTTATCATGACTCTGGAAACACCATATATTTT. The rearrangement joins TRBV2 to TRBJ1-3; D gene unclear. V was clipped by 5 bases and J by 0 bases, with 8 bases between them. Per the germline V gene, CDR1 is SNHLY and CDR2 is FYNNEI. CDR3 length: 14 residues.

The V call is TRBV5-1, the J call TRBJ1-1; tentative D call: TRBD1 (6 bases). CDR1 SGHRS and CDR2 YFSETQ come from the germline V gene. Trimming cost V 4 bases and J 0 bases, with 13 bases left between them. This CDR3 is built from 15 residues. The chain's CDR3 is CASSPNAGVNTEAFF. The CDR3 region has the DNA TGCGCCAGCAGCCCCAACGCAGGGGTGAACACTGAAGCTTTCTTT.